This T cell receptor (beta chain) appears in the sequencing data of a study of Graves' ophthalmopathy and Graves' hyperthyroidism. Study background: Before any treatment was given, at initial diagnosis, peripheral blood was collected.

Researchers took RNA transcripts and amplified TCR beta CDR3 regions from them. HTBI primers were used in a first-round RT-PCR, which preceded a second-round multiplex PCR. Using its own MiXCR run on the multiplex PCR reads, TCRdb lists one record per CDR3 protein. The sample consists of hundreds of thousands of distinct CDR3 sequences, about 20% of them appearing once. The CDR3 spans 16 residues. With 6 bases removed from V and 1 base from J, the gap between germline ends came to 13 bases. CDR1 and CDR2 from the germline V gene are MDHEN and SYDVKM. Diagnosis relied on clinical symptoms, serum thyroxine, TRAb, thyroid ultrasound and orbital computed tomography.

This chain links TRBV28 with TRBJ2-6, with a weak D call TRBD1 (5 bases). This receptor was taken from a woman aged 18-35 years with stable Graves' hyperthyroidism. Some clones in this sample may be carry-over from other donors' samples. The material sequenced was peripheral blood. The CDR3 sequence is CASSEGAGSGANVLTF. CDR3 DNA sequence: TGTGCCAGCAGCGAAGGGGCAGGGTCTGGGGCCAACGTCCTGACTTTC.